Each of the 19 T cell receptor beta chains below was sequenced from the same sample in a study of patients and donors after allogeneic stem cell transplantation. TCRdb reprocessed the RT-PCR reads with MiXCR, giving one entry per CDR3 protein. The data contain approximately 11,000 distinct CDR3 sequences, 22% of them singletons. Sequenced material: blood, either unsorted or a sorted T cell fraction (not recorded which). These receptors were obtained from a human donor who was either an allogeneic HSCT recipient or a stem cell or donor lymphocyte infusion donor (not recorded which). It is not recorded whose cells these are; they may come from a transplant donor.

This clonotype turned up a few times. The rearrangement uses TRBV7-9 and TRBJ2-4; unclear D gene. Germline CDR1 is SEHNR and CDR2 is FQNEAQ (reference sequence). The germline V and J ends were trimmed by 5 bases and 6 bases, with 8 bases remaining between them. The CDR3 sequence is 12 residues long. In DNA, the CDR3 is TGTGCCAGCAGCCCGAGTGGAAACATTCAGTACTTC. Its protein product is CASSPSGNIQYF.

This clonotype was seen many times. The V and J genes are TRBV3-1 and TRBJ1-3; 8 nucleotides align to TRBD1. This CDR3 is 14 amino acids long. V shed 1 base, J shed 4 bases, and the junction held 0 bases outside the gene matches. From germline, CDR1 is LGHDT and CDR2 YNNKEL (reference sequence). The CDR3: CASSQGDRGNTIYF. CDR3 DNA sequence: TGTGCCAGCAGCCAAGGGGACAGGGGAAACACCATATATTTT.

The V call is TRBV20-1, the J call TRBJ1-5; TRBD1 agrees at 7 bases. V lost 3 bases, J lost 4 bases, and 3 bases stayed unmatched. Germline V CDR1 and CDR2: DFQATT, SNEGSKA (reference sequence). The CDR3 is 13 residues long. This chain's CDR3 is CSASGTVNQPQHF. CDR3 DNA: TGCAGTGCTAGCGGGACAGTAAATCAGCCCCAGCATTTT.

This clonotype turned up a few times. This rearrangement joins TRBV7-3 to TRBJ2-3; 9 nucleotides agree with TRBD2. The ends lost 2 bases at V and 1 base at J; junction bases unmatched: 7. This CDR3 is 17 amino acids long. Germline V gene data show CDR1 as SGHTA and CDR2 as FQGTGA. The CDR3 DNA reads TGTGCCAGCAGCTTATTGTCAGCGGGGGGTGGCACAGATACGCAGTATTTT. It is translated as CASSLLSAGGGTDTQYF.

This clonotype was counted ten times or more. This chain connects TRBV5-1 to TRBJ1-6; no definite D call. The CDR3 runs to 13 residues. V lost 0 bases to trimming and J lost 8 bases, with 6 bases between them. CDR1 is SGHRS, CDR2 YFSETQ, per germline. CDR3 in DNA: TGCGCCAGCAGCTTGGTTGTTGATTCACCCCTCCACTTT. Amino acids: CASSLVVDSPLHF.

The sample holds a few counts of this clonotype. This rearrangement joins TRBV9 to TRBJ2-3; D uncertain. V lost 3 bases and J 2 bases, leaving 13 bases between the germline ends. Germline assignment: CDR1 SGDLS and CDR2 YYNGEE. The CDR3 has 15 residues. For the CDR3, the DNA is TGTGCCAGCAGCGAGAAGACTTCCAACACAGATACGCAGTATTTT. This gives the protein CASSEKTSNTDTQYF. The full variable domain, completed using reference TRBV9 and TRBJ2-3, is DSGVTQTPKHLITATGQRVTLRCSPRSGDLSVYWYQQSLDQGLQFLIQYYNGEERAKGNILERFSAQQFPDLHSELNLSSLELGDSALYFCASSEKTSNTDTQYFGPGTRLTVL.

There are many counts of this clonotype. The chain is built from TRBV29-1 and TRBJ1-6; maybe TRBD1 (6 bases). Between the trimmed V and J ends, which lost 8 bases and 2 bases, there was a span of 10 bases. Germline V gives CDR1 SQVTM, CDR2 ANQGSEA. The CDR3 loop spans 13 amino acids. The CDR3 loop reads CSPRGTYNSPLHF. In nucleotides, the CDR3 is TGCAGCCCCAGGGGTACCTATAATTCACCCCTCCACTTT.

The chain links TRBV7-2 to TRBJ2-5; 10 bases agree with TRBD2. The CDR3 extends over 16 amino acids. Per the germline V gene, CDR1 is SGHTA and CDR2 is FQGNSA. The V and J ends lost 0 bases and 2 bases, in that order; junction bases with no gene match: 3. The CDR3 nucleotides read TGTGCCAGCAGCTTAGCGGCTAGCGGGGGACAAGAGACCCAGTACTTC. It specifies CASSLAASGGQETQYF.

The rearrangement links TRBV7-2 to TRBJ1-6; D call uncertain. The length of the CDR3 is 13 residues. V was shortened by 4 bases and J by 7 bases, with 8 bases between the two germline ends. Germline-derived CDR1 and CDR2 are SGHTA and FQGNSA. The CDR3 region has the DNA TGTGCCAGCAGCTCCCTAGTGAATTCACCCCTCCACTTT. This encodes CASSSLVNSPLHF.

The V call is TRBV11-2, the J call TRBJ1-1; the D is unclear. V lost 1 base and J 4 bases, leaving 13 bases between the germline ends. The CDR3 spans 15 residues. Germline V gene sequence: CDR1 SGHAT, CDR2 FQNNGV. The DNA for the CDR3 is TGTGCCAGCAGCTTAGGAGCGGGGAGAGGCACTGAAGCTTTCTTT. Its translation is CASSLGAGRGTEAFF.

The gene calls are TRBV5-4 and TRBJ1-1; the D is unclear. Trimming took 0 bases from V and 5 from J, leaving 8 bases between them. The CDR3 length is 13 residues. Looked up from germline, CDR1 is SGHNT and CDR2 is YYREEE (reference sequence). The CDR3 loop reads CASSLEQRTEAFF. The DNA of the CDR3 is TGTGCCAGCAGCTTGGAGCAGAGGACTGAAGCTTTCTTT.

This chain joins TRBV12-3 or TRBV12-4 and TRBJ1-3; 10 bases are shared with TRBD1. CDR3 length equals 15 residues. Losses at the gene ends were 3 bases for V and 3 bases for J; bases not matched to a gene: 2. CDR3 bases: TGTGCCAGCAGTTTCGGGACAGGGGTTGGAAACACCATATATTTT. This encodes CASSFGTGVGNTIYF.

V is TRBV7-9 and J is TRBJ1-1; 8 positions match TRBD1. V lost 2 bases to trimming and J lost 1 base; unmatched junction nucleotides: 15. Germline lookup yields CDR1 SEHNR and CDR2 FQNEAQ (reference sequence). This CDR3 is built from 19 residues. CDR3 DNA: TGTGCCAGCAGCTTACCCCGACGGACAGGGCGGAAGAAGAACACTGAAGCTTTCTTT. Protein product: CASSLPRRTGRKKNTEAFF.

The rearrangement links TRBV7-2 to TRBJ2-3; D is uncertain. Germline V gene lookup returns CDR1 SGHTA and CDR2 FQGNSA. Trimming took 8 bases from V and 2 from J, leaving 8 bases between them. CDR3 length equals 12 residues. The CDR3 loop is CASRLVTDTQYF. For the CDR3, the DNA is TGTGCCAGCCGTCTAGTCACAGATACGCAGTATTTT.

This chain links TRBV7-8 with TRBJ2-2; 8 bases are shared with TRBD1. The V and J ends lost 4 bases and 4 bases, in that order; junction bases with no gene match: 14. The CDR3 contains 18 residues. Germline V gene sequence: CDR1 SGHVS, CDR2 FQNEAQ. CDR3 nucleotides: TGTGCCAGCAGCTCAATCCAAGGACAGGGTGGTAGCACCGGGGAGCTGTTTTTT. Translated: CASSSIQGQGGSTGELFF. Together with reference TRBV7-8 and TRBJ2-2, the CDR3 gives the full variable domain: GAGVSQSPRYKVAKRGQDVALRCDPISGHVSLFWYQQALGQGPEFLTYFQNEAQLDKSGLPSDRFFAERPEGSVSTLKIQRTQQEDSAVYLCASSSIQGQGGSTGELFFGEGSRLTVL.

This chain links TRBV12-3 or TRBV12-4 with TRBJ2-1; D not resolved. The CDR3 length is 12 residues. The V gene lost 1 base and the J gene lost 14 bases, with 12 bases spanning the gap. The DNA of the CDR3 is TGTGCCAGCAGTTTAGAAGGTGGTTGGAAGTTCTTC. Translated: CASSLEGGWKFF.

This clonotype rates as large (0.1 to 1%). This sequence joins TRBV7-8 and TRBJ2-1; D gene ambiguous. The germline gives CDR1 SGHVS, CDR2 FQNEAQ. Trimming removed 4 bases at V and 1 base at J, with 11 bases between. The CDR3 contains 15 residues. CDR3: CASSWLLGSYNEQFF. The DNA for the CDR3 is TGTGCCAGCAGCTGGCTTTTAGGGTCCTACAATGAGCAGTTCTTC.

The genes are TRBV13 and TRBJ2-5; 8 bases line up with TRBD1. In germline, CDR1 is PRHDT, CDR2 FYEKMQ (reference sequence). This CDR3 spans 13 amino acids. The V and J ends lost 5 bases and 4 bases, in that order; junction bases with no gene match: 3. This CDR3 is CASSTGGRETQYF. In DNA, the CDR3 is TGTGCCAGCAGCACAGGGGGACGAGAGACCCAGTACTTC.

The chain joins TRBV7-9 to TRBJ2-2, with D possibly being TRBD2 (6 bases). Germline CDR1 is SEHNR and CDR2 is FQNEAQ (reference sequence). The CDR3 is made up of 17 amino acids. Trimming shortened V by 3 bases and J by 2 bases, and 16 bases separated the two germline ends. Written as DNA, the CDR3 is TGTGCCAGCAGCTTTTCCGGGACTCAAAGAAACACCGGGGAGCTGTTTTTT. Its translation is CASSFSGTQRNTGELFF.